This TCR beta chain emerged from a study of cytomegalovirus exposure and HLA in healthy donors. Profiling relied on immunoSEQ multiplex PCR, and the TCRdb table lists in-frame clones only, not all of them. The sample contains 60,000 to 80,000 clones, just under 85% of which appear only once. Per the germline V gene, CDR1 is MNHEY and CDR2 is SMNVEV (reference sequence). This CDR3 region has 14 residues. Trimming removed 6 bases from V and 7 bases from J; junction bases left unmatched: 4. The sequenced sample consisted of PBMCs. The rearrangement links TRBV27 to TRBJ2-1, with TRBD2 matching over 12 bases. This clonotype was sampled from a man younger than 40 in good health and CMV-seronegative. CDR3 loop: CASSTSGRLNEQFF. The CDR3 bases are TGTGCCAGCAGCACTAGCGGGAGGTTGAATGAGCAGTTCTTC.